This T cell receptor beta chain was sequenced for a study of beta chain features in type 1 diabetes. Whole-study context: On cell yields, gender and age, patients and healthy donors were similar. Study-wide findings and caveats: Shorter TCRB CDR3s, moderately but significantly so, marked every one of the four CD4+ subsets in Type 1 diabetes patients.

Isolated RNA was reverse transcribed in full, so expressed TCRB transcripts were sequenced. Assay: immunoSEQ multiplex PCR; the TCRdb copy retains only in-frame clones and omits some. Of about 28,000 clones in the sample, about 65% were seen once. CDR1 and CDR2 from the germline V gene are SSHAT and FNYEAQ (reference sequence). The CDR3 covers 15 residues. On this clone itself: Its antigen is unknown. The germline gene is not matched at one end of the junction; a read error may be the cause.

The clonotype originates from a woman in her twenties or thirties with type 1 diabetes. Sequencing input: Tregs from blood. The chain carries TRBV7-7 and TRBJ2-1; 8 nucleotides align to TRBD2. The CDR3 spells CASSLLAGPYNEQFF. CDR3 nucleotides: TGTGCTAGCAGCTTATTAGCGGGACCCTACAATGAGCAGTTCTTC.